These 20 T cell receptor beta chains came from one sample sequenced in a study of cytomegalovirus exposure and HLA in healthy donors. This table comes from immunoSEQ multiplex PCR, and its TCRdb copy is limited to in-frame clones, with some not included. The profile shows 200,000 or so clones, approximately 82% of them singletons. Sequenced input: PBMCs. All receptors come from a woman between 18 and 29 years old in good health and CMV-seronegative.

The gene calls are TRBV30 and TRBJ1-2; TRBD1 might be the D (5 bases). Trimming cost V 0 bases and J 4 bases, with 12 bases left between them. CDR3 size: 14 residues. Germline V gives CDR1 GTSNPN, CDR2 SVGIG (reference sequence). CDR3 protein: CAWSVGAGPYGYTF. The CDR3 nucleotides are TGTGCCTGGAGTGTTGGGGCAGGGCCCTATGGCTACACCTTC.

This chain joins TRBV5-6 and TRBJ2-2; the match to TRBD1 covers 10 bases. V was pared by 4 bases and J by 5 bases, with 5 bases of the junction left unmatched. CDR3 length equals 15 residues. In germline, CDR1 is SGHDT, CDR2 YYEEEE. The CDR3 coding sequence is TGTGCCAGCAGCCCGGACAGGGGGTTGACCGGGGAGCTGTTTTTT. Translating it yields CASSPDRGLTGELFF.

This chain connects TRBV5-4 to TRBJ2-7, with TRBD1 matching 10 bases. The trim removed 5 bases at V and 4 bases at J, leaving 6 bases unmatched. CDR3 length equals 14 residues. Looked up from germline, CDR1 is SGHNT and CDR2 is YYREEE (reference sequence). This chain's CDR3 is CASRGRDRGYEQYF. Written as DNA, the CDR3 is TGTGCCAGCAGGGGCCGGGACAGGGGATACGAGCAGTACTTC.

This clone was counted only a few times. V is TRBV6-6 and J is TRBJ1-1; D gene unclear. Germline CDR1 MNHNY, CDR2 SVGAGI (reference sequence). V was shortened by 0 bases and J by 5 bases, with 7 bases between the two germline ends. The CDR3 is 13 residues long. As DNA, the CDR3 is TGTGCCAGCAGTTACTCCGGTGAGACTGAAGCTTTCTTT. The encoded protein is CASSYSGETEAFF.

This chain links TRBV27 with TRBJ1-2; TRBD1 might be the D (5 bases). This CDR3 contains 14 residues. The ends were cut back, 5 bases at V and 2 bases at J, with 12 bases in the middle. CDR1 is MNHEY and CDR2 is SMNVEV in the germline V gene (reference sequence). The CDR3 coding sequence is TGTGCCAGCAGTCGCGGGGGGTTCAACTATGGCTACACCTTC. This encodes CASSRGGFNYGYTF.

This clone was counted a few times. Other nucleotide sequences from this sample produce the same CDR3. V is TRBV6-5 and J is TRBJ2-7; D unresolved. Germline CDR1 MNHEY, CDR2 SVGAGI. Trimming cost V 2 bases and J 7 bases, with 6 bases left between them. The CDR3 loop spans 11 amino acids. The CDR3 DNA follows: TGTGCCAGCAGTTACGTAGGGGAGCAGTACTTC. Encoded protein: CASSYVGEQYF.

This clone was detected a few times. This CDR3 is CASSLGQEDYGYTF. The CDR3 nucleotides read TGTGCCAGCAGCCTCGGGCAGGAGGACTATGGCTACACCTTC. The chain recombines TRBV9 with TRBJ1-2, with D unclear. This CDR3 spans 14 amino acids. V lost 4 bases to trimming and J lost 3 bases, with 13 bases between them. Germline V CDR1 and CDR2: SGDLS, YYNGEE. Together with reference TRBV9 and TRBJ1-2, the CDR3 gives the full variable domain: DSGVTQTPKHLITATGQRVTLRCSPRSGDLSVYWYQQSLDQGLQFLIQYYNGEERAKGNILERFSAQQFPDLHSELNLSSLELGDSALYFCASSLGQEDYGYTFGSGTRLTVV.

This chain joins TRBV11-3 and TRBJ2-5; a possible D gene is TRBD2 (6 bases). Germline-derived CDR1 and CDR2 are SGHNT and YENEEA. This CDR3 has 15 residues. The ends were cut back, 5 bases at V and 4 bases at J, with 17 bases in the middle. CDR3 DNA sequence: TGTGCCAGCAGCGCCGGCCGCGGGACGGTAGAGACCCAGTACTTC. Protein: CASSAGRGTVETQYF.

The chain links TRBV7-9 to TRBJ1-5; 9 positions agree with TRBD1. J was trimmed by 10 bases and V by 5 bases; bases with no gene match: 9. Germline V gene lookup returns CDR1 SEHNR and CDR2 FQNEAQ (reference sequence). The CDR3 extends over 14 amino acids. CDR3 sequence: CASSHPGQGFPQHF. The CDR3 DNA follows: TGTGCCAGCAGCCATCCGGGACAGGGTTTCCCCCAGCATTTT. Together with reference TRBV7-9 and TRBJ1-5, the CDR3 gives the full variable domain: DTGVSQNPRHKITKRGQNVTFRCDPISEHNRLYWYRQTLGQGPEFLTYFQNEAQLEKSRLLSDRFSAERPKGSFSTLEIQRTEQGDSAMYLCASSHPGQGFPQHFGDGTRLSIL.

This rearrangement joins TRBV15 to TRBJ2-3; D unresolved. V gave up 10 bases and J gave up 5 bases, with 28 bases separating them. CDR3 length: 17 amino acids. CDR1 and CDR2 from the germline V gene are LNHNV and YYDKDF (reference sequence). The CDR3 is CAIEIPRRPRRLDTQYF. The DNA for the CDR3 is TGTGCCATCGAGATACCCCGGCGACCAAGAAGACTAGATACGCAGTATTTT. Variable domain in full (rest from reference TRBV15 and TRBJ2-3): DAMVIQNPRYQVTQFGKPVTLSCSQTLNHNVMYWYQQKSSQAPKLLFHYYDKDFNNEADTPDNFQSRRPNTSFCFLDIRSPGLGDTAMYLCAIEIPRRPRRLDTQYFGPGTRLTVL.

J is TRBJ1-1 and V is TRBV2; the match to TRBD1 covers 10 bases. V gave up 1 base and J gave up 1 base; unmatched junction bases: 3. Germline V gives CDR1 SNHLY, CDR2 FYNNEI. The length of the CDR3 is 16 residues. CDR3 DNA sequence: TGTGCCAGCAGTGAAGTAAGGGACAGGGGGAACACTGAAGCTTTCTTT. Protein sequence: CASSEVRDRGNTEAFF.

J is TRBJ2-5 and V is TRBV7-9; D unclear. There are 14 residues in the CDR3. Germline V gene data show CDR1 as SEHNR and CDR2 as FQNEAQ (reference sequence). Trimming stripped 0 bases from V and 4 bases from J, with 9 bases between. The CDR3 loop is CASSLASPGETQYF. The CDR3 bases are TGTGCCAGCAGCTTAGCTTCACCCGGAGAGACCCAGTACTTC. The whole variable domain, filled in from reference TRBV7-9 and TRBJ2-5, reads DTGVSQNPRHKITKRGQNVTFRCDPISEHNRLYWYRQTLGQGPEFLTYFQNEAQLEKSRLLSDRFSAERPKGSFSTLEIQRTEQGDSAMYLCASSLASPGETQYFGPGTRLLVL.

The chain uses TRBV27 and TRBJ2-1; TRBD2 matches at 13 bases. With 2 bases clipped from V and 8 bases from J, the junction kept 3 bases outside the gene matches. The CDR3 is 15 residues long. Per germline, CDR1 MNHEY and CDR2 SMNVEV (reference sequence). CDR3 sequence reads: CASSLGTSGMYEQFF. Written as DNA, the CDR3 is TGTGCCAGCAGTTTAGGGACTAGCGGGATGTATGAGCAGTTCTTC.

This clone occurred a few times. The chain links TRBV5-1 to TRBJ2-2; no definite D call. CDR3 length equals 14 residues. Germline CDR1 reads SGHRS; CDR2 reads YFSETQ. V was cut by 1 base and J by 0 bases, with 4 bases left in between. The DNA of the CDR3 is TGCGCCAGCAGCTTGACACCGAACACCGGGGAGCTGTTTTTT. Encoded protein: CASSLTPNTGELFF.

The chain recombines TRBV2 with TRBJ2-7; D ambiguous. V lost 3 bases to trimming and J lost 3 bases, with 9 bases between them. There are 13 residues in the CDR3. Germline V gene lookup returns CDR1 SNHLY and CDR2 FYNNEI. The CDR3 region is CASSETEFYEQYF. The CDR3 nucleotides read TGTGCCAGCAGTGAGACGGAGTTCTACGAGCAGTACTTC.

Worth noting for this clone: Other DNA variants within this sample encode the same CDR3. J is TRBJ1-5 and V is TRBV13; possibly TRBD1 for D (5 bases). Trimming pared 0 bases from V and 2 bases from J, leaving 5 bases between. CDR3 length: 14 amino acids. CDR1 PRHDT and CDR2 FYEKMQ come from the germline V gene (reference sequence). CDR3 amino acids: CASSLGQGNQPQHF. The CDR3 DNA reads TGTGCCAGCAGCTTAGGACAGGGCAATCAGCCCCAGCATTTT.

This clone has just one count. V usage is TRBV5-5 and J usage is TRBJ2-7; TRBD1 aligns across 7 bases. Germline values: CDR1 SGHKS, CDR2 YYEKEE (reference sequence). The CDR3 loop spans 14 amino acids. Trimming took 5 bases from V and 2 from J; bases not matched to a gene: 7. The CDR3 DNA follows: TGTGCCAGCAGTTATAACAGGGGCCCCTACGAGCAGTACTTC. Its translation is CASSYNRGPYEQYF.

The chain carries TRBV7-3 and TRBJ2-5; no clear D gene. V was trimmed by 3 bases and J by 4 bases, leaving 9 bases between them. Germline values: CDR1 SGHTA, CDR2 FQGTGA. The CDR3 length is 13 residues. The CDR3 DNA follows: TGTGCCAGCAGCTTCGGCAGTGGAGAGACCCAGTACTTC. It codes for CASSFGSGETQYF.

The chain uses TRBV28 and TRBJ1-2; D not resolved. The CDR3 runs to 13 residues. Germline CDR1 MDHEN, CDR2 SYDVKM. Deletions cut 4 bases from V and 5 bases from J, with 11 bases between. The CDR3 coding sequence is TGTGCCAGCAGTTATGCAGGAGAGTATGGCTACACCTTC. Amino acid sequence: CASSYAGEYGYTF.

The V call is TRBV19, the J call TRBJ2-3, with TRBD2 matching over 9 bases. This CDR3 is built from 15 residues. CDR1 and CDR2 from the germline V gene are LNHDA and SQIVND (reference sequence). The V and J ends lost 6 bases and 0 bases, in that order; junction bases with no gene match: 4. The CDR3 bases are TGTGCCAGTAGCCTGACTAGCGGTAGCACAGATACGCAGTATTTT. It codes for CASSLTSGSTDTQYF.